The clone carrying this T cell receptor beta chain appeared a single time. This record belongs to a study of control samples from healthy donors and cancer patients. Germline assignment: CDR1 LNHDA and CDR2 SQIVND (reference sequence). This CDR3 has 13 amino acids. V was shortened by 4 bases and J by 11 bases, with 15 bases between the two germline ends. Sequenced by immunoSEQ multiplex PCR; TCRdb stores in-frame clones only, minus some. The repertoire holds roughly 220,000 clones, with over 90% as singletons. This sequence joins TRBV19 and TRBJ1-5; D unclear. This sequence originates from a man between 45 and 60 years old in good health. Sequencing was carried out using blood. As DNA, the CDR3 is TGTGCCAGTAGTAGGGCAGGCCCCGAGGCCCAGCATTTT. Translation: CASSRAGPEAQHF.